The 14 T cell receptor beta chains presented below share a single source sample, sequenced in a study of shared clonotypes between healthy human individuals. Method: immunoSEQ multiplex PCR; TCRdb's copy keeps in-frame clones and lacks some. This sample has around 1.1 million clones, with about 80% found just once. The sample taken for sequencing was memory CD4+ T cells from PBMCs. Regarding subset: CD45RA-negative fraction. The receptors stem from a man aged 18-30 years in good health. Some clones in this sample may be carry-over from other donors' samples.

This clone was counted ten times or more. CDR3 bases: TGTGCCAGCAGTACCTCGCGTGGAGGCGGGGGCTACACCTTC. It codes for CASSTSRGGGGYTF. The V call is TRBV28, the J call TRBJ1-2; D gene uncertain. Germline V lookup: CDR1 MDHEN, CDR2 SYDVKM. The CDR3 loop spans 14 amino acids. V was pared by 5 bases and J by 8 bases, with 18 bases between.

The chain uses TRBV5-1 and TRBJ1-2; 7 bases match TRBD1. In germline, CDR1 is SGHRS, CDR2 YFSETQ. Germline trimming cut 2 bases from V and 4 bases from J; bases unmatched to any gene: 5. This CDR3 has 14 residues. In DNA form, the CDR3 reads TGCGCCAGCAGCTTCCAGGGACAGTCCTATGGCTACACCTTC. As protein: CASSFQGQSYGYTF.

This chain uses TRBV27 with TRBJ2-7; no clear D. Germline CDR1 reads MNHEY; CDR2 reads SMNVEV (reference sequence). The CDR3 is 8 amino acids. The CDR3 reads CASSFPTV. In DNA form, the CDR3 reads TGTGCCAGCAGTTTCCCCACGGTC.

The chain employs TRBV2 and TRBJ2-7, with 9 positions matching TRBD1. V lost 4 bases to trimming and J lost 0 bases; unmatched junction nucleotides: 4. The CDR3 has 15 residues. The germline V gene encodes CDR1 SNHLY and CDR2 FYNNEI. The CDR3 spells CASSGDRAYSYEQYF. The CDR3 DNA is TGTGCCAGCAGTGGGGACAGGGCCTACTCCTACGAGCAGTACTTC.

V usage is TRBV28 and J usage is TRBJ2-4, with TRBD1 identical over 9 bases. CDR1 and CDR2 (germline): MDHEN, SYDVKM. The CDR3 is 16 amino acids. J lost 0 bases, V lost 4 bases, and 4 bases had no gene match. In DNA, the CDR3 is TGTGCCAGCAGTTCACAGGGGGCGTTAGCCAAAAACATTCAGTACTTC. Protein sequence: CASSSQGALAKNIQYF.

The chain joins TRBV4-1 to TRBJ1-6, with 10 bases fitting TRBD1. In germline, CDR1 is MGHRA, CDR2 YSYEKL. This CDR3 is 15 amino acids long. Losses at the gene ends were 3 bases for V and 8 bases for J; bases not matched to a gene: 4. In nucleotides, the CDR3 is TGCGCCAGCAGCCAGAGCGGGACAGGGGATTCACCCCTCCACTTT. Protein sequence: CASSQSGTGDSPLHF.

This chain joins TRBV9 and TRBJ1-1; D is uncertain. Germline CDR1 SGDLS, CDR2 YYNGEE. V shed 4 bases and J shed 6 bases, with 13 bases lying between them. The CDR3 is 13 residues long. CDR3 nucleotides: TGTGCCAGCAGCCCAGCCTTCAGTGCTGAAGCTTTCTTT. Translating gives CASSPAFSAEAFF.

The chain couples TRBV18 to TRBJ2-1, with D possibly matching TRBD2 (5 bases). This CDR3 has 17 amino acids. The germline CDR1 and CDR2 sequences are KGHSH and LQKENI. V lost 0 bases and J lost 5, with 17 bases in between. CDR3 in DNA: TGTGCCAGCTCACCACCCCGCAGGTCCGGGGTCGACAATGAGCAGTTCTTC. It codes for CASSPPRRSGVDNEQFF. The full variable domain, its missing parts supplied by reference TRBV18 and TRBJ2-1, is NAGVMQNPRHLVRRRGQEARLRCSPMKGHSHVYWYRQLPEEGLKFMVYLQKENIIDESGMPKERFSAEFPKEGPSILRIQQVVRGDSAAYFCASSPPRRSGVDNEQFFGPGTRLTVL.

The J gene is TRBJ2-7, the V gene TRBV27; 10 bases fit TRBD1. Germline trimming cut 5 bases from V and 3 bases from J; bases unmatched to any gene: 28. The CDR3 extends over 22 amino acids. The germline gives CDR1 MNHEY, CDR2 SMNVEV (reference sequence). CDR3 in amino acids: CASSVSLRDRGRSSPHDYEQYF. CDR3 nucleotide sequence: TGTGCCAGCAGTGTCTCCCTGAGGGACAGGGGTCGAAGTAGCCCCCATGACTACGAGCAGTACTTC.

The chain links TRBV2 to TRBJ2-1, with 9 bases identical to TRBD2. This CDR3 region has 12 residues. Germline V gene lookup returns CDR1 SNHLY and CDR2 FYNNEI. J was trimmed by 10 bases and V by 5 bases; bases with no gene match: 3. The CDR3 nucleotides are TGTGCCAGCAGTTATAGCGGGGGCGAGCAGTTCTTC. It specifies CASSYSGGEQFF.

J is TRBJ1-2 and V is TRBV15, with D possibly TRBD1 on 5 matching bases. The CDR3 loop spans 14 amino acids. Germline V CDR1 and CDR2: LNHNV, YYDKDF (reference sequence). The V and J ends lost 5 bases and 4 bases respectively, with 14 bases between them. CDR3: CATSSHRGGYGYTF. Written as DNA, the CDR3 is TGTGCCACCAGCTCTCACCGGGGCGGCTATGGCTACACCTTC.

The V and J genes are TRBV7-3 and TRBJ1-1, with a weak D call TRBD1 (6 bases). Germline V gene lookup returns CDR1 SGHTA and CDR2 FQGTGA. V shed 5 bases and J shed 1 base, with 11 bases lying between them. The CDR3 contains 14 residues. The CDR3 coding sequence is TGTGCCAGCAGCCTGGGGGCAGGGAACACTGAAGCTTTCTTT. Translation: CASSLGAGNTEAFF.

This chain uses TRBV2 with TRBJ1-2, with D perhaps matching TRBD1 (6 bases). The CDR3 spans 15 residues. The ends were cut back, 6 bases at V and 4 bases at J, with 18 bases in the middle. Looked up from germline, CDR1 is SNHLY and CDR2 is FYNNEI. The CDR3 nucleotides read TGTGCCAGCAGACCCGACAGGTTTCCTGGCTATGGCTACACCTTC. This encodes CASRPDRFPGYGYTF.

This sequence joins TRBV30 and TRBJ1-2; D is ambiguous. The length of the CDR3 is 13 residues. In germline, CDR1 is GTSNPN, CDR2 SVGIG (reference sequence). V was pared by 0 bases and J by 9 bases, with 14 bases between. The CDR3 nucleotides read TGTGCCTGGAGTGTAAATAGCCTATCTAGCTACACCTTC. This sequence encodes CAWSVNSLSSYTF.